This T cell receptor beta chain was identified during a study of cytomegalovirus exposure and HLA in healthy donors. Points from the study as a whole: Later on, an analysis tied around 17,000 TCR beta sequences to HLA alleles at 0.05 false discovery rate. Reportedly, diagnosis of cytomegalovirus status by the classifier showed high specificity and sensitivity.

Both 60 Vbeta primers and 13 Jbeta primers went into the PCR. Per the authors' pipeline: Later work found roughly 80 million unique TCR beta chains, with about 10 million shared. The repertoire was sequenced with immunoSEQ multiplex PCR; TCRdb's copy has only in-frame clones and lacks some. The V and J calls and clone size are taken from that table; D and trimming were inferred from the DNA. This repertoire shows about 120,000 clones, 75% to 85% found once; its top ten account for about 3.3%. Details on this clone: Its antigen remains unidentified.

V lost 5 bases, J lost 2 bases, and 12 bases lay in between. From germline, CDR1 is SEHNR and CDR2 FQNEAQ (reference sequence). The CDR3 runs to 14 residues. The source is a male donor in good health and CMV-seronegative. The V and J genes are TRBV7-9 and TRBJ2-5, with D possibly being TRBD2 (5 bases). Input material: PBMCs. The CDR3 sequence: CASSPLGVQETQYF. The CDR3 coding sequence is TGTGCCAGCAGCCCACTGGGAGTTCAAGAGACCCAGTACTTC. Full variable domain (missing parts from reference TRBV7-9 and TRBJ2-5): DTGVSQNPRHKITKRGQNVTFRCDPISEHNRLYWYRQTLGQGPEFLTYFQNEAQLEKSRLLSDRFSAERPKGSFSTLEIQRTEQGDSAMYLCASSPLGVQETQYFGPGTRLLVL.